What follows are 29 T cell receptor beta chains derived from one specimen sequenced in a study of CD8 T cells in Susac syndrome. With random hexamers, about 0.5 to 1 ug RNA was reverse transcribed. From the immunoSEQ multiplex PCR reads, TCRdb called clonotypes with MiXCR, one entry per CDR3 protein. The sample has about 200,000 distinct CDR3 sequences, about 94% seen once. What was sequenced was CD8+ T cells from PBMCs. These receptors were taken from a human donor with multiple sclerosis.

This clonotype was picked up one time. The rearrangement joins TRBV27 to TRBJ2-7; D unclear. The CDR3 length is 15 residues. Deletions cut 8 bases from V and 4 bases from J, with 21 bases between. Germline loops: CDR1 MNHEY, CDR2 SMNVEV (reference sequence). Here the CDR3 reads CASAQSGSVFYEQYF. The CDR3 nucleotides are TGTGCCAGCGCCCAGTCCGGGTCCGTCTTTTACGAGCAGTACTTC.

The rearrangement joins TRBV7-9 to TRBJ1-2; no clear D gene. This CDR3 has 14 amino acids. The V end was cut by 6 bases, the J end by 1 base, with 12 bases between. From germline, CDR1 is SEHNR and CDR2 FQNEAQ (reference sequence). CDR3 amino acids: CASSDGRLNYGYTF. Here the CDR3 DNA reads TGTGCCAGCAGTGATGGACGGCTTAACTATGGCTACACCTTC.

As concerns this clonotype: An end of the junction does not agree with germline; a read error may underlie this. The chain links TRBV10-3 to TRBJ2-6, with a tentative D call TRBD2 (6 bases). Looked up from germline, CDR1 is ENHRY and CDR2 is SYGVKD. The CDR3 is made up of 14 amino acids. This chain's CDR3 is CAISEEGSGVVLSF. In DNA, the CDR3 is TGTGCCATCAGTGAGGAGGGGTCGGGGGTGGTCCTCTCATTC.

The V and J genes are TRBV23-1 and TRBJ1-3, with D hard to call. TRBV23-1 is treated as an ORF (open reading frame) with a function not yet certain. V was trimmed by 1 base and J by 0 bases, leaving 16 bases between them. The CDR3 runs to 18 residues. The CDR3 region has the DNA TGCGCCAGCAGTCAATTATCACCGGGTCGTTTCTCTGGAAACACCATATATTTT. Its protein is CASSQLSPGRFSGNTIYF.

The chain links TRBV19 to TRBJ1-1; D is ambiguous. Germline CDR1 LNHDA, CDR2 SQIVND (reference sequence). V lost 0 bases, J lost 7 bases, and 12 bases lay in between. This CDR3 is 14 amino acids long. The CDR3 reads CASSIERAGVEAFF. The CDR3 nucleotides read TGTGCCAGTAGTATAGAACGGGCAGGAGTTGAAGCTTTCTTT.

This clonotype is a singleton in its sample. This chain links TRBV7-8 with TRBJ2-1; D not certain. Germline V gene data show CDR1 as SGHVS and CDR2 as FQNEAQ. The V gene lost 1 base and the J gene lost 5 bases, with 15 bases spanning the gap. The CDR3 contains 16 residues. CDR3 nucleotide sequence: TGTGCCAGCAGCTTAGTGTCCTCCCAGCCCCACAATGAGCAGTTCTTC. Translation gives CASSLVSSQPHNEQFF.

The chain employs TRBV10-3 and TRBJ2-4; 12 bases map to TRBD2. CDR1 ENHRY and CDR2 SYGVKD come from the germline V gene. CDR3 length: 17 residues. V lost 3 bases and J lost 0; bases outside the gene matches: 3. Here the CDR3 reads CAISEGLAGLAKNIQYF. The DNA for the CDR3 is TGTGCCATCAGTGAAGGACTAGCGGGGCTAGCCAAAAACATTCAGTACTTC.

The gene calls are TRBV30 and TRBJ1-1, with TRBD1 as a possible D gene (6 bases). Germline V lookup: CDR1 GTSNPN, CDR2 SVGIG (reference sequence). V dropped 2 bases and J dropped 6 bases, with 16 bases sitting between them. This CDR3 is 14 amino acids long. The CDR3: CAWSWGANSPEAFF. CDR3 DNA: TGTGCCTGGAGTTGGGGGGCCAATTCCCCTGAAGCTTTCTTT. Variable domain in full (rest from reference TRBV30 and TRBJ1-1): SQTIHQWPATLVQPVGSPLSLECTVEGTSNPNLYWYRQAAGRGLQLLFYSVGIGQISSEVPQNLSASRPQDRQFILSSKKLLLSDSGFYLCAWSWGANSPEAFFGQGTRLTVV.

The chain links TRBV3-1 to TRBJ2-1; 9 bases line up with TRBD2. CDR3 length: 17 residues. The V and J ends lost 6 bases and 4 bases, in that order; junction bases with no gene match: 13. CDR1 and CDR2 from the germline V gene are LGHDT and YNNKEL (reference sequence). CDR3 sequence reads: CASREDRSGGLYNEQFF. The DNA for the CDR3 is TGTGCCAGCAGGGAAGATCGTAGCGGGGGCCTTTACAATGAGCAGTTCTTC.

J is TRBJ2-7 and V is TRBV3-1, with 11 bases matching TRBD1. The CDR3 spans 14 residues. CDR1 and CDR2 from the germline V gene are LGHDT and YNNKEL (reference sequence). Unmatched junction bases numbered 8, after V lost 6 bases and J lost 7 bases. CDR3 loop: CASRQDRDRGEQYF. The CDR3 DNA sequence: TGTGCCAGCAGACAGGACCGGGACAGGGGGGAGCAGTACTTC.

The chain uses TRBV7-8 and TRBJ2-7, with a possible D match to TRBD1 (6 bases). The CDR3 contains 15 residues. V gave up 1 base and J gave up 3 bases, with 13 bases separating them. The V gene's germline CDR1 is SGHVS and CDR2 FQNEAQ. CDR3 in DNA: TGTGCCAGCAGCTTAGTCAAATACAGGGACTACGAGCAGTACTTC. Protein product: CASSLVKYRDYEQYF.

J is TRBJ2-7 and V is TRBV11-3; no clear D gene. The V gene's germline CDR1 is SGHNT and CDR2 YENEEA. V was pared by 4 bases and J by 2 bases, with 9 bases between. CDR3 length: 13 amino acids. CDR3 protein: CASSSGFTYEQYF. In DNA, the CDR3 is TGTGCCAGCAGCTCTGGTTTCACCTACGAGCAGTACTTC.

This clonotype was counted once. The chain recombines TRBV2 with TRBJ2-7; tentatively, D is TRBD1 or TRBD2 (5 bases each). The germline V gene has CDR1 SNHLY and CDR2 FYNNEI. The CDR3 sequence is 13 residues long. Trimming removed 7 bases at V and 1 base at J, with 11 bases between. In DNA form, the CDR3 reads TGTGCCAGCACGGGGCGGTCGTCCTACGAGCAGTACTTC. Amino acid sequence: CASTGRSSYEQYF. The full variable domain, completed using reference TRBV2 and TRBJ2-7, is EPEVTQTPSHQVTQMGQEVILRCVPISNHLYFYWYRQILGQKVEFLVSFYNNEISEKSEIFDDQFSVERPDGSNFTLKIRSTKLEDSAMYFCASTGRSSYEQYFGPGTRLTVT.

V usage is TRBV4-1 and J usage is TRBJ1-1; the D gene is possibly TRBD1 (5 bases). V was shortened by 0 bases and J by 2 bases, with 10 bases between the two germline ends. This CDR3 has 15 amino acids. Germline CDR1 MGHRA, CDR2 YSYEKL. In DNA form, the CDR3 reads TGCGCCAGCAGCCAAGATCCAGGGTTCAACACTGAAGCTTTCTTT. This encodes CASSQDPGFNTEAFF.

This clonotype has a single count. V gene TRBV7-9 combines with J gene TRBJ1-2; D is uncertain. CDR1 and CDR2 (germline): SEHNR, FQNEAQ (reference sequence). This CDR3 region has 13 residues. Trimming cost V 5 bases and J 8 bases, with 15 bases left between them. The chain's CDR3 is CASSPPHGYGYTF. The CDR3 DNA follows: TGTGCCAGCAGCCCCCCACATGGGTACGGCTACACCTTC.

V gene TRBV4-1 combines with J gene TRBJ2-4; 8 bases map to TRBD1. The germline V gene encodes CDR1 MGHRA and CDR2 YSYEKL. V lost 2 bases to trimming and J lost 5 bases; unmatched junction nucleotides: 8. CDR3 length equals 16 residues. The CDR3 reads CASSQRTGFLENIQYF. The CDR3 bases are TGCGCCAGCAGCCAACGGACAGGGTTCTTAGAAAACATTCAGTACTTC.

The chain links TRBV5-6 to TRBJ2-7; D call uncertain. Trimming pared 2 bases from V and 2 bases from J, leaving 8 bases between. The CDR3 sequence is 13 residues long. In germline, CDR1 is SGHDT, CDR2 YYEEEE. CDR3 in amino acids: CASSLRVAYEQYF. For the CDR3, the DNA is TGTGCCAGCAGCTTACGGGTGGCCTACGAGCAGTACTTC. Using reference TRBV5-6 and TRBJ2-7 for the parts outside the CDR3, the full variable domain is DAGVTQSPTHLIKTRGQQVTLRCSPKSGHDTVSWYQQALGQGPQFIFQYYEEEERQRGNFPDRFSGHQFPNYSSELNVNALLLGDSALYLCASSLRVAYEQYFGPGTRLTVT.

This chain joins TRBV25-1 and TRBJ1-2; D is undetermined. The CDR3 covers 13 residues. Germline values: CDR1 MGHDK, CDR2 SYGVNS. V was trimmed by 1 base and J by 9 bases, leaving 12 bases between them. The CDR3 DNA follows: TGTGCCAGCAGTGAATCTCCCGGCAGGCGCTACACCTTC. Protein: CASSESPGRRYTF.

The chain uses TRBV20-1 and TRBJ1-1; D is undetermined. V was cut by 6 bases and J by 3 bases, with 11 bases left in between. Germline V CDR1 and CDR2: DFQATT, SNEGSKA (reference sequence). The CDR3 is 12 residues long. CDR3 amino acids: CSAPRGYTEAFF. DNA of the CDR3: TGCAGTGCCCCCCGGGGATACACTGAAGCTTTCTTT.

The chain is built from TRBV5-1 and TRBJ2-3; 8 bases line up with TRBD2. This CDR3 region has 19 residues. Germline V CDR1 and CDR2: SGHRS, YFSETQ. Germline trimming cut 4 bases from V and 2 bases from J; bases unmatched to any gene: 18. As DNA, the CDR3 is TGCGCCAGCAGCCCCGTCTTGAGCGGGGGACCCCCCATCACAGATACGCAGTATTTT. Encoded protein: CASSPVLSGGPPITDTQYF.

The V gene is TRBV4-2, the J gene TRBJ2-1, with D possibly TRBD2 on 6 matching bases. Trimming removed 0 bases from V and 2 bases from J, with 14 bases in between. The CDR3 extends over 17 amino acids. CDR1 LGHNA and CDR2 YNFKEQ come from the germline V gene. The CDR3 DNA reads TGTGCCAGCAGCCAAGAATCTCCGGGACTCACCTACAATGAGCAGTTCTTC. Translation gives CASSQESPGLTYNEQFF.

The chain has TRBV6-4 and TRBJ1-3; no clear D. V was shortened by 2 bases and J by 7 bases, with 3 bases between the two germline ends. Germline CDR1 is MRHNA and CDR2 is SNTAGT. The CDR3 sequence is 11 residues long. The DNA for the CDR3 is TGTGCCAGCAGTGACGAGAACACCATATATTTT. Translating it yields CASSDENTIYF.

The gene calls are TRBV6-6 and TRBJ2-5; 12 nucleotides align to TRBD2. The V and J ends lost 2 bases and 3 bases, in that order; junction bases with no gene match: 4. There are 16 residues in the CDR3. CDR1 is MNHNY and CDR2 is SVGAGI in the germline V gene (reference sequence). CDR3 sequence reads: CASSYGLAGGEETQYF. As DNA, the CDR3 is TGTGCCAGCAGTTACGGTCTAGCGGGGGGGGAAGAGACCCAGTACTTC.

CDR3 protein: CASSQDVGQLEETQYF. CDR3 DNA sequence: TGCGCCAGCAGCCAAGATGTGGGGCAGTTGGAAGAGACCCAGTACTTC. J is TRBJ2-5 and V is TRBV4-3; possible D gene TRBD1, 5 bases. This CDR3 is 16 amino acids long. CDR1 and CDR2 (germline): LGHNA, YSLEER. Trimming removed 0 bases at V and 3 bases at J, with 14 bases between.

V gene TRBV7-9 combines with J gene TRBJ2-1, with a possible D match to TRBD1 (5 bases). The CDR3 covers 11 residues. With 5 bases removed from V and 8 bases from J, the gap between germline ends came to 7 bases. In germline, CDR1 is SEHNR, CDR2 FQNEAQ (reference sequence). DNA of the CDR3: TGTGCCAGCAGCCAGGGCCATGAGCAGTTCTTC. This encodes CASSQGHEQFF.

J is TRBJ2-3 and V is TRBV6-4, with 12 bases fitting TRBD2. Germline values: CDR1 MRHNA, CDR2 SNTAGT. The V and J ends lost 6 bases and 4 bases, in that order; junction bases with no gene match: 5. The CDR3 loop spans 15 amino acids. CDR3 sequence (DNA): TGTGCCAGCAGACCTAGCGGGGGGGCCCCAGATACGCAGTATTTT. It codes for CASRPSGGAPDTQYF.

The chain employs TRBV24-1 and TRBJ2-5, with D perhaps TRBD2 (6 bases). CDR3 length: 15 amino acids. Germline V gives CDR1 KGHDR, CDR2 SFDVKD. V was clipped by 3 bases and J by 5 bases, with 15 bases between them. The CDR3 region is CATSDLTSRGETQYF. CDR3 DNA: TGTGCCACCAGTGATCTTACTAGCCGTGGGGAGACCCAGTACTTC.

The chain has TRBV24-1 and TRBJ2-1; weak D call: TRBD1 (5 bases). There are 14 residues in the CDR3. V lost 5 bases and J lost 3, with 10 bases in between. CDR1 and CDR2 from the germline V gene are KGHDR and SFDVKD. In DNA form, the CDR3 reads TGTGCCACCAGTGCAGGGTCGTACTACAATGAGCAGTTCTTC. Translating gives CATSAGSYYNEQFF.

This chain connects TRBV10-3 to TRBJ2-2; 12 bases are shared with TRBD2. Germline V lookup: CDR1 ENHRY, CDR2 SYGVKD. The length of the CDR3 is 19 residues. With 0 bases clipped from V and 0 bases from J, the junction kept 5 bases outside the gene matches. The CDR3 sequence: CAISESGTSGPPNTGELFF. CDR3 nucleotide sequence: TGTGCCATCAGTGAGTCCGGGACTAGCGGGCCTCCGAACACCGGGGAGCTGTTTTTT.